One sample yielded the 10 T cell receptor beta chains listed below, sequenced in a study of T cell repertoires in cytomegalovirus infection. MiXCR, run by TCRdb on the reads, gives a single entry per CDR3 protein. The profile shows hundreds of thousands of distinct CDR3 sequences, 25% to 30% of them singletons. Antigens of these TCRs are unknown. The sample here was cultured PBMCs, taken from culture after CMV antigen stimulation. Receptors were obtained from a human donor in good health (CMV status not recorded). Some clones in this sample may be carry-over from other donors' samples.

This clonotype was seen repeatedly, ten times or more. CDR3 sequence (DNA): TGTGCCAGCAGCTTAGGGACTAGCGGGAGGGGAGGGCAAGAGACCCAGTACTTC. Translating gives CASSLGTSGRGGQETQYF. The J gene is TRBJ2-5, the V gene TRBV7-8, with 15 bases lining up with TRBD2. The CDR3 covers 18 residues. After removal of 1 base from V and 2 bases from J, the junction contained 5 bases not matched to a gene. The germline V gene encodes CDR1 SGHVS and CDR2 FQNEAQ.

The chain couples TRBV6-5 to TRBJ2-7; TRBD2 aligns across 11 bases. The CDR3 is 15 amino acids. V shed 4 bases and J 5 bases; nucleotides not matched to a gene: 7. Germline V gene sequence: CDR1 MNHEY, CDR2 SVGAGI. CDR3 sequence (DNA): TGTGCCAGCAGTTCCGTAGCGGGGGGGCCAAACGAGCAGTACTTC. Translating gives CASSSVAGGPNEQYF.

The chain uses TRBV24-1 and TRBJ2-2; TRBD1 or TRBD2 may be the D gene (5 bases each). The CDR3 covers 15 residues. CDR1 is KGHDR, CDR2 SFDVKD, per germline. Trimming took 6 bases from V and 4 from J, leaving 14 bases between them. CDR3 sequence reads: CATSHRGSATGELFF. DNA for the CDR3: TGTGCCACCAGTCATAGGGGTAGCGCCACCGGGGAGCTGTTTTTT.

The V and J genes are TRBV6-1 and TRBJ2-1; tentative D call: TRBD2 (5 bases). The CDR3 spans 15 residues. Germline-derived CDR1 and CDR2 are MNHNS and SASEGT. The V end was cut by 8 bases, the J end by 0 bases, with 14 bases between. This CDR3 is CASAMGTSSYNEQFF. In DNA form, the CDR3 reads TGTGCCAGCGCCATGGGAACTAGCTCCTACAATGAGCAGTTCTTC.

This chain connects TRBV15 to TRBJ2-5, with D possibly called TRBD1 or TRBD2 (5 bases each). CDR1 and CDR2 from the germline V gene are LNHNV and YYDKDF (reference sequence). The CDR3 sequence is 16 residues long. Trimming removed 5 bases at V and 2 bases at J, with 18 bases between. The chain's CDR3 is CATSESPLGPQETQYF. Written as DNA, the CDR3 is TGTGCCACCAGCGAATCCCCCCTGGGACCACAAGAGACCCAGTACTTC.

This clonotype has only a few counts. The chain employs TRBV19 and TRBJ2-3, with D hard to call. V shed 10 bases and J shed 5 bases, with 10 bases lying between them. The germline V gene encodes CDR1 LNHDA and CDR2 SQIVND (reference sequence). The CDR3 loop spans 11 amino acids. CDR3 DNA: TGTGCCACCTCGGAGTTAGATACGCAGTATTTT. This encodes CATSELDTQYF.

This clonotype has a count of ten or more. The V gene is TRBV12-3 or TRBV12-4, the J gene TRBJ2-4, with D possibly TRBD1 on 7 matching bases. The CDR3 extends over 15 amino acids. Trimming removed 2 bases from V and 4 bases from J, with 12 bases in between. CDR3 in amino acids: CASSLLAGGKNIQYF. The CDR3 nucleotides are TGTGCCAGCAGTTTATTGGCAGGGGGGAAAAACATTCAGTACTTC.

Ten or more counts support this clonotype. V usage is TRBV7-2 and J usage is TRBJ2-4; 7 bases line up with TRBD1. CDR3 size: 20 residues. The junction had 24 bases not matched to a gene; V was cut back by 3 bases and J by 7 bases. Germline CDR1 and CDR2: SGHTA and FQGNSA. The CDR3 bases are TGTGCCAGCAGCTTTACCGGGGACAGCGGCCTACCGACCTCAAGGAACATTCAGTACTTC. Its translation is CASSFTGDSGLPTSRNIQYF.

The gene calls are TRBV20-1 and TRBJ2-1; a possible D gene is TRBD1 (5 bases). Trimming stripped 4 bases from V and 3 bases from J, with 16 bases between. The CDR3 has 15 residues. Germline V lookup: CDR1 DFQATT, CDR2 SNEGSKA (reference sequence). The chain's CDR3 is CSANLPGLGYNEQFF. CDR3 sequence (DNA): TGCAGTGCTAACCTCCCAGGGCTAGGCTACAATGAGCAGTTCTTC.

The chain carries TRBV15 and TRBJ1-6, with a possible D match to TRBD1 (5 bases). Germline V gene lookup returns CDR1 LNHNV and CDR2 YYDKDF (reference sequence). Trimming removed 5 bases at V and 0 bases at J, with 14 bases between. This CDR3 is 17 amino acids long. The CDR3 loop reads CATSPWGGGSYNSPLHF. DNA for the CDR3: TGTGCCACCAGCCCCTGGGGGGGAGGCTCCTATAATTCACCCCTCCACTTT.